Listed below are T cell receptor beta chains from one sample, sequenced in a study of cytomegalovirus exposure and HLA in healthy donors. TCRdb's copy holds only in-frame clones and misses some; the assay was immunoSEQ multiplex PCR. The sample has around 120,000 clones, 65% to 90% seen once. Sequencing was performed on PBMCs. The receptors derive from a male donor in good health and CMV-seropositive. Both conserved end residues are part of each CDR3. D genes are given only for firm matches. Expanded clones are given a class, and other clones once, few, many or no size at all.

>-|TRBV29-1|TRBJ2-3|-
TGCAGCGTTGAAGGGCCGGGACACCTTCCCACAGATACGCAGTATTTT
CSVEGPGHLPTDTQYF
>-|TRBV11-2|TRBJ1-5|-
TGTGCCAGCAGCTTAAGAGTTCTCCAGCCCCAGCATTTT
CASSLRVLQPQHF
>-|TRBV18|TRBJ2-7|TRBD1
TGTGCCAGCTCTAGAGGGGGCACCTACGAGCAGTACTTC
CASSRGGTYEQYF
>-|TRBV7-9|TRBJ2-1|TRBD1
TGTTCCAGCACCGACCCCCCCGGGACAGGTATCGGATATGAGCAGTTCTTC
CSSTDPPGTGIGYEQFF
>-|TRBV19|TRBJ2-5|-
TGTGCCACCCAGTCTCCCCCGGGGGAGACCCAGTACTTC
CATQSPPGETQYF
>-|TRBV7-2|TRBJ2-3|TRBD2
TGTGCCAGCAGCCGGGAGGGTGTTCCCACAGATACGCAGTATTTT
CASSREGVPTDTQYF
>-|TRBV28|TRBJ2-3|-
TGTGCCAGCAGTCCTAGCACAGATACGCAGTATTTT
CASSPSTDTQYF
>-|TRBV7-9|TRBJ1-5|-
TGTGCCAGCAGCTCGGGGTTTGGAAGTCAGCCCCAGCATTTT
CASSSGFGSQPQHF
>-|TRBV6-6|TRBJ2-3|TRBD2
TGTGCCAGCAGTTACTCCAGCCAGCGGGGAGATACGCAGTATTTC
CASSYSSQRGDTQYF
>-|TRBV19|TRBJ1-4|-
TGTGCGACAGCTAGGGGCCCGGTCCCAACTAATGAAAAACTGTTTTTT
CATARGPVPTNEKLFF
>-|TRBV4-3|TRBJ2-2|TRBD2
TGCGCCAGCAGCCAAGGTCTAGCGGGAGGGCCACACACCGGGGAGCTGTTTTTT
CASSQGLAGGPHTGELFF
>-|TRBV11-2|TRBJ2-7|-
TGTGCCAGCAGCTTGCAGGTATACGAGCAGTACTTC
CASSLQVYEQYF
>-|TRBV19|TRBJ2-7|TRBD1
TGTGCCAGTAGTATATGGACAGGGGTCTACGAGCAGTACTTC
CASSIWTGVYEQYF
>-|TRBV28|TRBJ2-7|TRBD1
TGTGCCAGCAGGTGGCCCGGGACAGCCCCAGGGAACGAGCAGTACTTC
CASRWPGTAPGNEQYF
>once|TRBV18|TRBJ2-7|TRBD2
TGTGCCAGCTCACGAAGGACTAGCGGGAGCTACGAGCAGTACTTC
CASSRRTSGSYEQYF
>-|TRBV28|TRBJ2-1|TRBD2
TGTGCCAGCAGTTCCTTAGCGGGAGGTTCCTACAATGAGCAGTTCTTC
CASSSLAGGSYNEQFF
>-|TRBV2|TRBJ2-3|TRBD2
TGTGCCAGCGAACATAAGACTAGCGGGAGTGAAGAAGATACGCAGTATTTT
CASEHKTSGSEEDTQYF
>-|TRBV11-2|TRBJ2-7|TRBD2
TGTGCCAGCAGCTTCAGCGGGGGCGGCGGGACCCACCCCTACGAGCAGTACTTC
CASSFSGGGGTHPYEQYF
>-|TRBV7-9|TRBJ1-5|-
TGTGCCAGCAGCCAGGGGACGGAGAATCAGCCCCAGCATTTT
CASSQGTENQPQHF
>-|TRBV15|TRBJ1-2|-
TGTGCCACCAGCAGAGATATCAGCTACTATGGCTATACCTTC
CATSRDISYYGYTF
>-|TRBV21-1|TRBJ1-4|-
TGTGCCAGCAGCAAAGGGCGGGATGAAAAACTGTTTTTT
CASSKGRDEKLFF
>few|TRBV28|TRBJ2-7|-
TGTGCCAGCAGTCCCCAAACAGGGTCCTACGAGCAGTACTTC
CASSPQTGSYEQYF
>-|TRBV7-9|TRBJ1-2|-
TGTGCCAGCAGCCCACTCCGGACAGTCTTTTATGGCTACACCTTC
CASSPLRTVFYGYTF